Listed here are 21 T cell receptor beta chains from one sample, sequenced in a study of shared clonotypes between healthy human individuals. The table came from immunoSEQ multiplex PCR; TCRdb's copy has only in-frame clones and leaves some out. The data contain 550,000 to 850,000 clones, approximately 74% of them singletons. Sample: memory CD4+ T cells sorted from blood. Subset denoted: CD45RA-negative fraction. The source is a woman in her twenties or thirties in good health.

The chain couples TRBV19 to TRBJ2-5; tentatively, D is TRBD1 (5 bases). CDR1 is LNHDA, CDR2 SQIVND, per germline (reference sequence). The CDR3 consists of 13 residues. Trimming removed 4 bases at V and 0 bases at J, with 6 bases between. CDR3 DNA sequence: TGTGCCAGTAGTAGACAGTACCAAGAGACCCAGTACTTC. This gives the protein CASSRQYQETQYF.

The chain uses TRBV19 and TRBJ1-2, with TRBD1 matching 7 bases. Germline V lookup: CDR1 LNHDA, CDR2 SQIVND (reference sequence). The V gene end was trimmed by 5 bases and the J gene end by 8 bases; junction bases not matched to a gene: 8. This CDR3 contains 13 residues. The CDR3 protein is CASSRQGSGGYTF. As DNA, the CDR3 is TGTGCCAGTAGTCGACAGGGAAGTGGGGGCTACACCTTC.

The CDR3 region is CAKQGLAGGSNEQFF. The CDR3 region has the DNA TGTGCCAAGCAGGGCCTGGCGGGAGGATCCAATGAGCAGTTCTTC. The chain employs TRBV28 and TRBJ2-1; 8 bases are shared with TRBD2. V shed 10 bases, J shed 6 bases, and the junction held 14 bases outside the gene matches. Looked up from germline, CDR1 is MDHEN and CDR2 is SYDVKM. This CDR3 region has 15 residues.

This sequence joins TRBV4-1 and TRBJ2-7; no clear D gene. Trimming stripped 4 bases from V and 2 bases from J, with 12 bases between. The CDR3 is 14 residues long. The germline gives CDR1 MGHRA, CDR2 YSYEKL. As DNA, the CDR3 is TGCGCCAGCAGCCTTACCACCGAGACCTACGAGCAGTACTTC. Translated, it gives CASSLTTETYEQYF.

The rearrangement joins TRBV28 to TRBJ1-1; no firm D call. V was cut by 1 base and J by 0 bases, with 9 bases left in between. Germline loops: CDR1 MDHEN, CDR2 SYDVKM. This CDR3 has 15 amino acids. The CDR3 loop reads CASSLFNWMNTEAFF. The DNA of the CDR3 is TGTGCCAGCAGTTTATTTAATTGGATGAACACTGAAGCTTTCTTT. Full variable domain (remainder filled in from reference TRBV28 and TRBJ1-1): DVKVTQSSRYLVKRTGEKVFLECVQDMDHENMFWYRQDPGLGLRLIYFSYDVKMKEKGDIPEGYSVSREKKERFSLILESASTNQTSMYLCASSLFNWMNTEAFFGQGTRLTVV.

CDR3: CASSGWVMNTEAFF. DNA of the CDR3: TGTGCCAGCTCGGGGTGGGTCATGAACACTGAAGCTTTCTTT. The gene calls are TRBV6-1 and TRBJ1-1; D call uncertain. This CDR3 has 14 residues. Trimming stripped 8 bases from V and 0 bases from J, with 13 bases between. Per the germline V gene, CDR1 is MNHNS and CDR2 is SASEGT.

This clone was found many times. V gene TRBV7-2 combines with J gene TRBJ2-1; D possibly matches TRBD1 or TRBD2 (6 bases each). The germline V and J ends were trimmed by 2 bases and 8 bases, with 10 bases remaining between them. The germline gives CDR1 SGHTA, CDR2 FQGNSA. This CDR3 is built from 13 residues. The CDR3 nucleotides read TGTGCCAGCAGCTTATCCGGGGGCCATGAGCAGTTCTTC. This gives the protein CASSLSGGHEQFF.

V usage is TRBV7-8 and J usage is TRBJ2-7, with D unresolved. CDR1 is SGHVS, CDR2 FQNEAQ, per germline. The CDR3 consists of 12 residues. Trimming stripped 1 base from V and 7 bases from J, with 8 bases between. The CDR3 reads CASSLGLGEQYF. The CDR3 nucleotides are TGTGCCAGCAGCTTAGGGCTAGGGGAGCAGTACTTC. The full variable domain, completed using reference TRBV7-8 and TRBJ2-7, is GAGVSQSPRYKVAKRGQDVALRCDPISGHVSLFWYQQALGQGPEFLTYFQNEAQLDKSGLPSDRFFAERPEGSVSTLKIQRTQQEDSAVYLCASSLGLGEQYFGPGTRLTVT.

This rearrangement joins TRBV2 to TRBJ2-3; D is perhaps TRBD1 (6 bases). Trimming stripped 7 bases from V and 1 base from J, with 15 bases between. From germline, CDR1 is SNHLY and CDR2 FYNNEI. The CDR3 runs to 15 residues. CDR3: CASKGVAGRTDTQYF. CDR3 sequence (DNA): TGTGCCAGCAAGGGGGTGGCGGGCCGCACAGATACGCAGTATTTT.

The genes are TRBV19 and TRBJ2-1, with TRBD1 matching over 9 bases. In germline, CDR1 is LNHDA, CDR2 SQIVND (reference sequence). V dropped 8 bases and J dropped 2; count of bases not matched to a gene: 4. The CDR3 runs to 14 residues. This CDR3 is CASHRDRAYNEQFF. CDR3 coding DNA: TGTGCCAGTCACCGGGACAGGGCCTACAATGAGCAGTTCTTC.

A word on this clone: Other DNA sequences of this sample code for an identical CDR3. The CDR3 is CAWSVSGGETQYF. As DNA, the CDR3 is TGTGCCTGGAGTGTAAGCGGGGGAGAGACCCAGTACTTC. The chain couples TRBV30 to TRBJ2-5, with 8 bases identical to TRBD2. Germline CDR1 reads GTSNPN; CDR2 reads SVGIG (reference sequence). This CDR3 has 13 amino acids. V gave up 0 bases and J gave up 4 bases; unmatched junction bases: 1. The entire variable domain, with the rest obtained from reference TRBV30 and TRBJ2-5, is as follows: SQTIHQWPATLVQPVGSPLSLECTVEGTSNPNLYWYRQAAGRGLQLLFYSVGIGQISSEVPQNLSASRPQDRQFILSSKKLLLSDSGFYLCAWSVSGGETQYFGPGTRLLVL.

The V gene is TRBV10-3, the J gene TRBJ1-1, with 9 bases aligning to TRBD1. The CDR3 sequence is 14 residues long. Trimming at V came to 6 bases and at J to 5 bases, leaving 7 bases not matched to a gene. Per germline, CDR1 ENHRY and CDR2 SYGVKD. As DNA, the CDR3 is TGTGCCATCAGAGCCGGGACAGGGTTTACTGAAGCTTTCTTT. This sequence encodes CAIRAGTGFTEAFF.

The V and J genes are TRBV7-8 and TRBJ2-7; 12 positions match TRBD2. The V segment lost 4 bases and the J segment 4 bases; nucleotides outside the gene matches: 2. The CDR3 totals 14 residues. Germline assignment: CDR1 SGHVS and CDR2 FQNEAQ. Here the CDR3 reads CASSWGTSGYEQYF. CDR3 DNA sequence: TGTGCCAGCAGCTGGGGGACTAGCGGGTACGAGCAGTACTTC.

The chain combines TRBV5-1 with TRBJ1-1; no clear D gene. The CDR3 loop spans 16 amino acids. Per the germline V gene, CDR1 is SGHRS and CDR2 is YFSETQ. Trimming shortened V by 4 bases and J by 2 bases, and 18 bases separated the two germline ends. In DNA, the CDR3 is TGCGCCAGCAGCAGACGGTCCGGGGTATTAAACACTGAAGCTTTCTTT. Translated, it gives CASSRRSGVLNTEAFF.

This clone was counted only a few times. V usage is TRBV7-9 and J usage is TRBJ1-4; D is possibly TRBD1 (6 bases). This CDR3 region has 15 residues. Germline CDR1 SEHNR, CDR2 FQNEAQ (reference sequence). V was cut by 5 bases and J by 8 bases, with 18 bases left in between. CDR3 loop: CASSQAGTLAEKLFF. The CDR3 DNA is TGTGCCAGCAGCCAGGCCGGGACACTGGCCGAAAAACTGTTTTTT.

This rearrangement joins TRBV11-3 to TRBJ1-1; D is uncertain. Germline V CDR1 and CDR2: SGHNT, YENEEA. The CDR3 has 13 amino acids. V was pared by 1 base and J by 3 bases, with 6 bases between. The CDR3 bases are TGTGCCAGCAGCTTAGTAGGTGACACTGAAGCTTTCTTT. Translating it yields CASSLVGDTEAFF.

Written as DNA, the CDR3 is TGTGCCAGCAGATCTAGACAGGGGGCAAACACCGGGGAGCTGTTTTTT. It translates to CASRSRQGANTGELFF. The chain recombines TRBV7-9 with TRBJ2-2; TRBD1 aligns across 10 bases. Trimming took 6 bases from V and 2 from J; bases not matched to a gene: 6. This CDR3 is 16 amino acids long. Germline CDR1 reads SEHNR; CDR2 reads FQNEAQ (reference sequence).

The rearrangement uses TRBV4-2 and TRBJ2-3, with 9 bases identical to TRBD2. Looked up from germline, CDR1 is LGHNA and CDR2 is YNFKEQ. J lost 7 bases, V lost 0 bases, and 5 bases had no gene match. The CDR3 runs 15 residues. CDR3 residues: CASSQDLTSGYTQYF. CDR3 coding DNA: TGTGCCAGCAGCCAAGACTTGACTAGCGGCTATACGCAGTATTTT.

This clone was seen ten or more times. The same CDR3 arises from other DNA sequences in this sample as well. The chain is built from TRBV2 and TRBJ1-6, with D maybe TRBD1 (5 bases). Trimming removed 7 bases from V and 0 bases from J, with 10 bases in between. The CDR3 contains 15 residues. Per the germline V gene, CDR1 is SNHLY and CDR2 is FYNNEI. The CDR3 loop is CASTRESSYNSPLHF. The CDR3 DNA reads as TGTGCCAGCACCAGGGAAAGCTCCTATAATTCACCCCTCCACTTT.

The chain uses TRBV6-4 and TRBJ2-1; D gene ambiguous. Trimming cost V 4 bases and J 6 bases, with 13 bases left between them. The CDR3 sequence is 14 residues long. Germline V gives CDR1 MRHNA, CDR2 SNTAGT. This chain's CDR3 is CASSVSPEGNEQFF. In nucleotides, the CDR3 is TGTGCCAGCAGTGTCAGCCCGGAAGGCAATGAGCAGTTCTTC.

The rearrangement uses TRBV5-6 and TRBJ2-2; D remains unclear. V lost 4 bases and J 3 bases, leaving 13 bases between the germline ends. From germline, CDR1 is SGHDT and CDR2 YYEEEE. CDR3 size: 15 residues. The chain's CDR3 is CASSLRLRDTGELFF. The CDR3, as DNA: TGTGCCAGCAGCCTCAGGCTCCGGGACACCGGGGAGCTGTTTTTT.